These 8 T cell receptor beta chains share one sample of origin, sequenced in a study of shared clonotypes between healthy human individuals. Assay used: immunoSEQ multiplex PCR; TCRdb lists only in-frame clones, some missing. The data show about 680,000 clones, about two thirds seen once. The source material was memory CD4+ T cells sorted from blood. Noted subset: CD45RA-negative fraction. These TCRs come from a woman in her 30s in good health.

The chain joins TRBV5-1 to TRBJ2-5; 8 nucleotides match TRBD1. CDR1 is SGHRS and CDR2 is YFSETQ in the germline V gene. J lost 2 bases, V lost 6 bases, and 6 bases had no gene match. This CDR3 region has 14 residues. The CDR3 here is CASNPGQEQETQYF. The CDR3 DNA reads as TGCGCCAGCAACCCGGGACAGGAGCAAGAGACCCAGTACTTC.

For the CDR3, the DNA is TGTGCCATCAGTTCTGCAGGAGGGATCAGTGAAGCTTTCTTT. Amino acids: CAISSAGGISEAFF. V usage is TRBV10-3 and J usage is TRBJ1-1; D gene uncertain. Germline assignment: CDR1 ENHRY and CDR2 SYGVKD. The V and J ends lost 5 bases and 7 bases respectively, with 17 bases between them. CDR3 length: 14 amino acids.

The rearrangement uses TRBV6-1 and TRBJ2-1; 8 bases match TRBD2. J lost 6 bases, V lost 7 bases, and 5 bases had no gene match. Germline V gives CDR1 MNHNS, CDR2 SASEGT. CDR3 length: 13 amino acids. The DNA of the CDR3 is TGTGCCAGCACGGATAGCGGGATCAATGAGCAGTTCTTC. It is translated as CASTDSGINEQFF.

CDR3 residues: CASSRPPLGQYF. CDR3 nucleotide sequence: TGTGCCAGCAGCCGCCCTCCGTTGGGGCAGTACTTC. V usage is TRBV28 and J usage is TRBJ2-7, with D uncertain. The CDR3 length is 12 residues. Germline lookup yields CDR1 MDHEN and CDR2 SYDVKM. V dropped 6 bases and J dropped 9 bases, with 15 bases sitting between them. Variable domain in full (rest from reference TRBV28 and TRBJ2-7): DVKVTQSSRYLVKRTGEKVFLECVQDMDHENMFWYRQDPGLGLRLIYFSYDVKMKEKGDIPEGYSVSREKKERFSLILESASTNQTSMYLCASSRPPLGQYFGPGTRLTVT.

The CDR3 bases are TGTGCCAGCAGTTTACATGAGAACACTGAAGCTTTCTTT. Translated, it gives CASSLHENTEAFF. The J gene is TRBJ1-1, the V gene TRBV27; the D is unclear. This CDR3 is built from 13 residues. Germline assignment: CDR1 MNHEY and CDR2 SMNVEV (reference sequence). With 2 bases removed from V and 1 base from J, the gap between germline ends came to 5 bases.

In this sample, this clone turned up many times. The CDR3 DNA follows: TGTGCCAGCAGTGACTCGACCGGCGGCCACACAGATACGCAGTATTTT. Translating gives CASSDSTGGHTDTQYF. The chain links TRBV6-4 to TRBJ2-3; D gene uncertain. The CDR3 sequence is 16 residues long. Trimming shortened V by 0 bases and J by 2 bases, and 12 bases separated the two germline ends. Germline values: CDR1 MRHNA, CDR2 SNTAGT.

This chain connects TRBV11-2 to TRBJ2-5; no definite D call. The CDR3 loop spans 12 amino acids. Trimming removed 5 bases from V and 9 bases from J, with 13 bases in between. Germline V gives CDR1 SGHAT, CDR2 FQNNGV. The CDR3 DNA reads as TGTGCCAGCAGCGCCCCCCCCAAGGCCCAGTACTTC. It codes for CASSAPPKAQYF. Combining the CDR3 with reference TRBV11-2 and TRBJ2-5 gives the whole variable domain EAGVAQSPRYKIIEKRQSVAFWCNPISGHATLYWYQQILGQGPKLLIQFQNNGVVDDSQLPKDRFSAERLKGVDSTLKIQPAKLEDSAVYLCASSAPPKAQYFGPGTRLLVL.

The CDR3 loop reads CATSPGTGGNEKLFF. In DNA form, the CDR3 reads TGTGCCACAAGCCCCGGGACAGGGGGTAATGAAAAACTGTTTTTT. The genes are TRBV25-1 and TRBJ1-4; the match to TRBD1 covers 11 bases. Trimming took 10 bases from V and 4 from J; bases not matched to a gene: 8. Per the germline V gene, CDR1 is MGHDK and CDR2 is SYGVNS. The length of the CDR3 is 15 residues.